This passage covers 7 T cell receptor beta chains from one sample sequenced in a study of T cells in Graves' hyperthyroidism and ophthalmopathy. TCR beta CDR3 regions were amplified from RNA transcripts. A set of HTBI primers served as the primers for a first-round RT-PCR of the TCR CDR3. TCRdb fed the multiplex PCR reads into MiXCR, producing one record per CDR3 protein. Found here are roughly 580,000 distinct CDR3 sequences, around 46% of them singletons; the top ten hold roughly 8.2%. The sequenced sample was peripheral blood or thyroid tissue (not recorded which). These TCRs come from a woman aged 18-35 years with Graves' hyperthyroidism.

A few counts support this clonotype. V is TRBV9 and J is TRBJ1-2, with D possibly being TRBD1 (6 bases). This CDR3 spans 16 amino acids. Trimming took 0 bases from V and 4 from J, leaving 16 bases between them. Germline CDR1 and CDR2: SGDLS and YYNGEE. The CDR3, as DNA: TGTGCCAGCAGCGTAGGAACCGCGGGGGCCGCCTATGGCTACACCTTC. This translates into CASSVGTAGAAYGYTF.

The J gene is TRBJ2-5, the V gene TRBV14, with 9 bases matching TRBD1. Germline CDR1 and CDR2: SGHDN and FVKESK. The length of the CDR3 is 16 residues. Trimming cost V 3 bases and J 5 bases; bases outside gene matches: 10. CDR3 residues: CASSHVRTGDGETQYF. The DNA of the CDR3 is TGTGCCAGCAGCCACGTCCGGACAGGGGATGGGGAGACCCAGTACTTC.

The chain links TRBV9 to TRBJ1-2; TRBD1 matches 10 bases. The CDR3 extends over 13 amino acids. V trimming: 8 bases; J trimming: 6 bases; junction bases outside the gene matches: 7. The germline CDR1 and CDR2 sequences are SGDLS and YYNGEE. The CDR3 nucleotides read TGTGCCAGAACAACCGGGACAGGGGATGGCTACACCTTC. Translation: CARTTGTGDGYTF.

This clonotype was counted once. The rearrangement uses TRBV2 and TRBJ1-2, with TRBD1 matching 7 bases. The CDR3 loop spans 17 amino acids. V was pared by 2 bases and J by 0 bases, with 9 bases of the junction left unmatched. Germline V gene sequence: CDR1 SNHLY, CDR2 FYNNEI. The CDR3 sequence: CASSEMDRPQANYGYTF. In nucleotides, the CDR3 is TGTGCCAGCAGTGAAATGGACAGGCCGCAAGCTAACTATGGCTACACCTTC.

V usage is TRBV7-8 and J usage is TRBJ2-5; weak D call: TRBD1 (5 bases). This CDR3 has 15 amino acids. Trimming left V 1 base short and J 9 bases short, with 18 bases between. From germline, CDR1 is SGHVS and CDR2 FQNEAQ. CDR3 coding DNA: TGTGCCAGCAGCTTAGGCAGGGCTCGCAATCAGCCCCAGTACTTC. Translation: CASSLGRARNQPQYF. The entire variable domain, with the rest obtained from reference TRBV7-8 and TRBJ2-5, is as follows: GAGVSQSPRYKVAKRGQDVALRCDPISGHVSLFWYQQALGQGPEFLTYFQNEAQLDKSGLPSDRFFAERPEGSVSTLKIQRTQQEDSAVYLCASSLGRARNQPQYFGPGTRLLVL.

Ten or more counts support this clonotype. The chain recombines TRBV7-9 with TRBJ2-5; TRBD2 agrees at 7 bases. CDR3 length equals 14 residues. Per the germline V gene, CDR1 is SEHNR and CDR2 is FQNEAQ (reference sequence). V shed 5 bases and J 10 bases; nucleotides not matched to a gene: 13. The CDR3 region has the DNA TGTGCCAGCAGCAATAGACTAGCCCGACAGATCCAGTACTTC. Protein: CASSNRLARQIQYF.

The table lists this clonotype with a count of one. The chain couples TRBV7-9 to TRBJ2-1; 7 positions agree with TRBD2. This CDR3 has 13 residues. The J segment lost 7 bases and the V segment lost 2 bases, leaving 2 bases of the junction unmatched. From germline, CDR1 is SEHNR and CDR2 FQNEAQ (reference sequence). The CDR3, as DNA: TGTGCCAGCAGCTTAAGGCGGGAGAATGAGCAGTTCTTC. Translating it yields CASSLRRENEQFF.